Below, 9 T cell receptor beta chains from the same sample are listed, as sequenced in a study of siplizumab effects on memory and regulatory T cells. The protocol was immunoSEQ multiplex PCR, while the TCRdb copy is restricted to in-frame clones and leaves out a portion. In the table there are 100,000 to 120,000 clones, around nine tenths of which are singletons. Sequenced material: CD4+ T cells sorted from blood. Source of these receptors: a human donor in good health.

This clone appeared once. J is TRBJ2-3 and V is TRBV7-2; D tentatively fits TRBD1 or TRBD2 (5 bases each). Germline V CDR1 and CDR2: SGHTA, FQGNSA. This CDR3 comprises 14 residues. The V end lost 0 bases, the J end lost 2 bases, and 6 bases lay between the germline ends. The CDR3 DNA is TGTGCCAGCAGCTTAGCGGGGGTCACAGATACGCAGTATTTT. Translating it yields CASSLAGVTDTQYF.

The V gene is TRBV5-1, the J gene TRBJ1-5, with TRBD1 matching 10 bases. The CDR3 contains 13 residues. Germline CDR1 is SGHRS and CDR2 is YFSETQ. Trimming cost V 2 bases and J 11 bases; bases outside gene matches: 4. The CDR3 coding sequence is TGCGCCAGCAGCTTTGGGACAGGGGAAACCCAGCATTTT. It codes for CASSFGTGETQHF.

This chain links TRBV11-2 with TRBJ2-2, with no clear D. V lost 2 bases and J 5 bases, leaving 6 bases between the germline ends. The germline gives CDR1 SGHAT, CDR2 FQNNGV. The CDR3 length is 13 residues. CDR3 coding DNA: TGTGCCAGCAGCTTAAGGGAAACCGGGGAGCTGTTTTTT. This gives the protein CASSLRETGELFF.

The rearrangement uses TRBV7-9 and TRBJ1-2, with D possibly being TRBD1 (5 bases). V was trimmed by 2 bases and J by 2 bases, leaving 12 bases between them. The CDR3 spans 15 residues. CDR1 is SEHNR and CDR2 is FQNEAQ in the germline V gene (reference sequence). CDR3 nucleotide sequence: TGTGCCAGCAGCTTAACTTCAGGGCAGAACTATGGCTACACCTTC. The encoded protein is CASSLTSGQNYGYTF.

The CDR3 DNA reads as TGCGCCAGCAGCCAAGGGATCTCTTCTATGGGGAACACTGAAGCTTTCTTT. Translating gives CASSQGISSMGNTEAFF. The chain is built from TRBV4-1 and TRBJ1-1; no clear D. Trimming took off 1 base at V and 1 base at J, with 16 bases between the two ends. The CDR3 length is 17 residues. The germline V gene encodes CDR1 MGHRA and CDR2 YSYEKL.

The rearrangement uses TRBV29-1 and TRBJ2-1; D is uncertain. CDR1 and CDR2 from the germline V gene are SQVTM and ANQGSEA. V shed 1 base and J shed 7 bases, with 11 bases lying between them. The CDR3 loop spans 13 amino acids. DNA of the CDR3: TGCAGCGTTGAAGTGACCCCCGGTAATGAGCAGTTCTTC. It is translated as CSVEVTPGNEQFF.

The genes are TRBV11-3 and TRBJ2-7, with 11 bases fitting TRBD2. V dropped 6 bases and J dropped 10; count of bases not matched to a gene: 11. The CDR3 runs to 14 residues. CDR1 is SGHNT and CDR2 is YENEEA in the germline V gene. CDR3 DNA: TGTGCCAGCAGATCTACTAGCGGGAGTCCCAAACAGTACTTC. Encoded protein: CASRSTSGSPKQYF.

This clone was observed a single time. Here the CDR3 DNA reads TGTGCCAGCAGCTCCCCTAGCGGGAGTCTGACAGATACGCAGTATTTT. Translated: CASSSPSGSLTDTQYF. This chain joins TRBV11-2 and TRBJ2-3; TRBD2 matches 10 bases. After removal of 4 bases from V and 3 bases from J, the junction contained 7 bases not matched to a gene. CDR1 is SGHAT, CDR2 FQNNGV, per germline. The CDR3 covers 16 residues.

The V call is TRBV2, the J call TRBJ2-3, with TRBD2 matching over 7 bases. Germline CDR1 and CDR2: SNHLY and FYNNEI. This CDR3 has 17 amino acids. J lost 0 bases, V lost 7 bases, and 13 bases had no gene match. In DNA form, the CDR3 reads TGTGCCAGCATCTCTGGCGGGGGATTCACTAGCACAGATACGCAGTATTTT. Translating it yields CASISGGGFTSTDTQYF.